These 30 T cell receptor beta chains share one sample of origin, sequenced in a study of human T cells and chemical hapten exposure. Time point here: patch test 2, 6 weeks after DPC sensitization. Stated treatment: therapeutic diphenylcyclopropenone sensitization with weekly scalp DPC. MiXCR, run by TCRdb on the RACE reads, gives a single entry per CDR3 protein. The sample holds 85,000 or so distinct CDR3 sequences; around a tenth are singletons and the top ten take roughly 1.5%. This specimen consisted of whole blood, obtained in connection with sensitization to the hapten diphenylcyclopropenone (DPC). These receptors were collected from a man between 18 and 29 years old with alopecia areata. Some clones in this sample may be carry-over from other donors' samples.

The chain is built from TRBV7-8 and TRBJ1-1, with 7 bases matching TRBD1. The CDR3 has 14 residues. The V segment lost 3 bases and the J segment 4 bases; nucleotides outside the gene matches: 5. The germline V gene encodes CDR1 SGHVS and CDR2 FQNEAQ. The CDR3 loop is CASSFSRGGTEAFF. In nucleotides, the CDR3 is TGTGCCAGCAGCTTCTCCAGGGGGGGCACTGAAGCTTTCTTT.

The sample holds a few counts of this clonotype. This chain connects TRBV5-1 to TRBJ2-5, with 14 bases aligning to TRBD2. V shed 6 bases and J 3 bases; nucleotides not matched to a gene: 4. CDR3 size: 15 residues. The germline CDR1 and CDR2 sequences are SGHRS and YFSETQ. CDR3 nucleotide sequence: TGCGCCAGCACCCCGGGACTAGCGGGAGAAGAGACCCAGTACTTC. Amino acids: CASTPGLAGEETQYF.

The sample holds a few counts of this clonotype. This sequence joins TRBV11-2 and TRBJ2-5; 9 bases match TRBD2. This CDR3 spans 15 amino acids. The J segment lost 7 bases and the V segment lost 3 bases, leaving 9 bases of the junction unmatched. Germline values: CDR1 SGHAT, CDR2 FQNNGV. CDR3 nucleotide sequence: TGTGCCAGCAGCTTTTCGGCGGGGGGGCGTGTGACCCAGTACTTC. It specifies CASSFSAGGRVTQYF.

This clonotype was counted only a few times. This chain connects TRBV7-9 to TRBJ1-1, with D maybe TRBD1 (6 bases). This CDR3 comprises 14 residues. The V and J ends lost 3 bases and 1 base respectively, with 9 bases between them. Germline CDR1 reads SEHNR; CDR2 reads FQNEAQ (reference sequence). CDR3 nucleotides: TGTGCCAGCAGCTTCGGACAGCCGAACACTGAAGCTTTCTTT. Translation: CASSFGQPNTEAFF.

J is TRBJ2-1 and V is TRBV11-1, with D perhaps matching TRBD1 or TRBD2 (6 bases each). This CDR3 is 15 amino acids long. Germline assignment: CDR1 SGHAT and CDR2 FQDESV (reference sequence). Trimming stripped 5 bases from V and 7 bases from J, with 18 bases between. The CDR3 sequence is CASSPNGQGRNEQFF. Written as DNA, the CDR3 is TGTGCCAGCAGCCCAAATGGGCAGGGGAGGAATGAGCAGTTCTTC.

This clonotype was seen a handful of times. The genes are TRBV27 and TRBJ2-6; D gene uncertain. V was pared by 0 bases and J by 1 base, with 19 bases between. CDR1 MNHEY and CDR2 SMNVEV come from the germline V gene (reference sequence). The CDR3 has 20 residues. The CDR3 is CASSLSSPGLLTSGANVLTF. The CDR3 coding sequence is TGTGCCAGCAGTTTATCCAGTCCGGGTCTTCTTACTTCTGGGGCCAACGTCCTGACTTTC.

This clonotype has only one observation. V and J are TRBV28 and TRBJ2-1; no clear D. Germline loops: CDR1 MDHEN, CDR2 SYDVKM. V gave up 10 bases and J gave up 1 base, with 8 bases separating them. The CDR3 contains 12 residues. The CDR3: CATQTSYNEQFF. The CDR3 DNA is TGTGCCACACAGACATCCTACAATGAGCAGTTCTTC.

This clonotype showed up just a few times. This chain uses TRBV4-1 with TRBJ1-6; TRBD1 matches at 8 bases. The CDR3 contains 17 residues. Germline loops: CDR1 MGHRA, CDR2 YSYEKL. J lost 9 bases, V lost 7 bases, and 17 bases had no gene match. The CDR3 sequence: CASTRALRTGRISPLHF. The CDR3 nucleotides are TGCGCCAGCACCCGAGCTCTCAGGACAGGGCGGATTTCACCCCTCCACTTT.

This clonotype was counted a few times. The genes are TRBV11-3 and TRBJ1-6, with D unclear. The CDR3 spans 12 residues. V was pared by 5 bases and J by 10 bases, with 9 bases between. The germline CDR1 and CDR2 sequences are SGHNT and YENEEA. CDR3 in amino acids: CASSAGESPLHF. CDR3 sequence (DNA): TGTGCCAGCAGCGCTGGGGAGTCACCCCTCCACTTT.

This clonotype was counted a few times. V is TRBV20-1 and J is TRBJ1-4; 10 bases align to TRBD1. Trimming at V came to 3 bases and at J to 7 bases, leaving 11 bases not matched to a gene. CDR1 DFQATT and CDR2 SNEGSKA come from the germline V gene (reference sequence). This CDR3 is 16 amino acids long. The chain's CDR3 is CSASSLTGGLGEKLFF. CDR3 DNA: TGCAGTGCTAGCTCCTTGACAGGGGGCTTGGGTGAAAAACTGTTTTTT.

This clonotype was detected many times. The chain couples TRBV6-1 to TRBJ1-4; 7 nucleotides match TRBD1. This CDR3 is 15 amino acids long. Trimming removed 4 bases from V and 7 bases from J; junction bases left unmatched: 9. Germline-derived CDR1 and CDR2 are MNHNS and SASEGT. CDR3 region: CASSASTGRPEKLFF. CDR3 bases: TGTGCCAGCAGTGCTTCGACAGGGAGGCCTGAAAAACTGTTTTTT.

This clonotype has only a few counts. V gene TRBV27 combines with J gene TRBJ2-3; 11 nucleotides match TRBD2. V lost 4 bases, J lost 5 bases, and 8 bases stayed unmatched. Germline V gene sequence: CDR1 MNHEY, CDR2 SMNVEV (reference sequence). The CDR3 spans 16 residues. Written as DNA, the CDR3 is TGTGCCAGCAGTTCCCTAGCGGGGGGCCATGGAGATACGCAGTATTTT. Encoded protein: CASSSLAGGHGDTQYF.

This clonotype was seen at least ten times. CDR3 protein: CASTADRKGNQPQHF. The CDR3 nucleotides are TGTGCCAGCACCGCGGACAGGAAGGGCAATCAGCCCCAGCATTTT. The V gene is TRBV2, the J gene TRBJ1-5, with 7 bases matching TRBD1. V lost 7 bases to trimming and J lost 2 bases; unmatched junction nucleotides: 8. The CDR3 is made up of 15 amino acids. CDR1 SNHLY and CDR2 FYNNEI come from the germline V gene.

The chain is built from TRBV12-3 or TRBV12-4 and TRBJ2-3, with 8 nucleotides matching TRBD1. This CDR3 has 15 amino acids. Unmatched junction bases numbered 7, after V lost 6 bases and J lost 2 bases. The CDR3 sequence: CASRGQALNTDTQYF. DNA of the CDR3: TGTGCCAGCAGGGGACAGGCCCTAAACACAGATACGCAGTATTTT.

This clonotype appeared a few times. The CDR3 sequence is CASTGGSGGADEQFF. DNA of the CDR3: TGTGCCAGCACCGGAGGGAGCGGGGGGGCCGATGAGCAGTTCTTC. The chain carries TRBV7-2 and TRBJ2-1, with 10 bases identical to TRBD2. V lost 7 bases and J lost 8; bases outside the gene matches: 11. The germline V gene encodes CDR1 SGHTA and CDR2 FQGNSA. CDR3 length: 15 amino acids.

The gene calls are TRBV18 and TRBJ1-6; tentatively, D is TRBD1 (5 bases). The V gene's germline CDR1 is KGHSH and CDR2 LQKENI. The V gene lost 3 bases and the J gene lost 7 bases, with 10 bases spanning the gap. The CDR3 runs 14 residues. In DNA form, the CDR3 reads TGTGCCAGCTCACCGGGGGGGTTCAATTCACCCCTCCACTTT. It is translated as CASSPGGFNSPLHF.

This clonotype has ten or more counts. The chain combines TRBV7-9 with TRBJ1-4; D uncertain. The CDR3 loop spans 14 amino acids. CDR1 SEHNR and CDR2 FQNEAQ come from the germline V gene (reference sequence). The V end lost 5 bases, the J end lost 8 bases, and 15 bases lay between the germline ends. CDR3: CASSQLERVEKLFF. The CDR3 nucleotides read TGTGCCAGCAGCCAACTCGAGAGGGTGGAAAAACTGTTTTTT.

In this sample, this clonotype turned up a few times. V gene TRBV28 combines with J gene TRBJ2-1, with D uncertain. Germline CDR1 and CDR2: MDHEN and SYDVKM. V lost 4 bases, J lost 6 bases, and 13 bases lay in between. CDR3 size: 14 residues. CDR3 loop: CASSSLLPSNEQFF. CDR3 DNA sequence: TGTGCCAGCAGTTCCCTCCTGCCCTCCAATGAGCAGTTCTTC.

This clonotype was recorded at least ten times. The V and J genes are TRBV2 and TRBJ2-1, with 7 positions matching TRBD1. Trimming cost V 6 bases and J 8 bases; bases outside gene matches: 13. The CDR3 runs 15 residues. Germline loops: CDR1 SNHLY, CDR2 FYNNEI. The CDR3 DNA reads TGTGCCAGCAGCTCCGACAGGGCTTACGGCGATGAGCAGTTCTTC. This translates into CASSSDRAYGDEQFF.

This clonotype occurred a few times. The chain is built from TRBV7-2 and TRBJ2-2; D is possibly TRBD1 (6 bases). This CDR3 is 14 amino acids long. The V end was cut by 4 bases, the J end by 1 base, with 7 bases between. Germline CDR1 and CDR2: SGHTA and FQGNSA. The CDR3 DNA is TGTGCCAGCAGCTCGGGACAGAACACCGGGGAGCTGTTTTTT. This translates into CASSSGQNTGELFF.

The rearrangement links TRBV4-3 to TRBJ1-1; the D gene is possibly TRBD1 (6 bases). Trimming pared 1 base from V and 10 bases from J, leaving 25 bases between. This CDR3 spans 17 amino acids. In germline, CDR1 is LGHNA, CDR2 YSLEER. The CDR3, as DNA: TGCGCCAGCAGCCAAGGGGTCCGTACAGGGTACGGCGGGGGAGCTTTCTTT. Its protein product is CASSQGVRTGYGGGAFF.

This clonotype was seen ten or more times. V gene TRBV29-1 combines with J gene TRBJ1-1; D not certain. V lost 1 base to trimming and J lost 0 bases, with 6 bases between them. The CDR3 is made up of 13 amino acids. From germline, CDR1 is SQVTM and CDR2 ANQGSEA. The CDR3 sequence: CSVEGRVNTEAFF. CDR3 in DNA: TGCAGCGTTGAAGGGCGGGTGAACACTGAAGCTTTCTTT.

This clonotype appeared a few times. This sequence joins TRBV5-4 and TRBJ2-1; 9 bases match TRBD1. This CDR3 has 16 residues. Germline V gives CDR1 SGHNT, CDR2 YYREEE (reference sequence). Germline trimming cut 3 bases from V and 3 bases from J; bases unmatched to any gene: 7. CDR3 nucleotide sequence: TGTGCCAGCAGCTCGAGAACAGGGGGCATCTACAATGAGCAGTTCTTC. Translating gives CASSSRTGGIYNEQFF. The complete variable domain, with remaining parts taken from reference TRBV5-4 and TRBJ2-1, reads ETGVTQSPTHLIKTRGQQVTLRCSSQSGHNTVSWYQQALGQGPQFIFQYYREEENGRGNFPPRFSGLQFPNYSSELNVNALELDDSALYLCASSSRTGGIYNEQFFGPGTRLTVL.

The gene calls are TRBV20-1 and TRBJ2-1; possible D gene TRBD2, 6 bases. The CDR3 loop spans 14 amino acids. CDR1 and CDR2 (germline): DFQATT, SNEGSKA (reference sequence). The V and J ends lost 7 bases and 11 bases respectively, with 24 bases between them. DNA of the CDR3: TGCAGTGAGTGGAGCGGGTTATTAGCGGATAAGCAGTTCTTC. It encodes CSEWSGLLADKQFF.

Here the CDR3 DNA reads TGTGCCACCAGCAGAGATTTAAGGGAGGAGACTGAAGCTTTCTTT. Its protein product is CATSRDLREETEAFF. The gene calls are TRBV15 and TRBJ1-1; unclear D gene. The CDR3 is 15 amino acids. Germline V gives CDR1 LNHNV, CDR2 YYDKDF (reference sequence). The V and J ends lost 0 bases and 5 bases respectively, with 13 bases between them.

The rearrangement joins TRBV6-2 or TRBV6-3 to TRBJ2-7; no clear D gene. The CDR3 has 13 amino acids. Trimming stripped 0 bases from V and 4 bases from J, with 7 bases between. Per germline, CDR1 MNHEY and CDR2 SVGEGT. CDR3: CASSYSRVYEQYV. The CDR3 DNA is TGTGCCAGCAGTTACTCAAGGGTTTACGAGCAGTACGTC.

This clonotype appeared a few times. V usage is TRBV3-1 and J usage is TRBJ2-1, with a weak D call TRBD2 (6 bases). This CDR3 region has 18 residues. Germline-derived CDR1 and CDR2 are LGHDT and YNNKEL (reference sequence). The V and J ends lost 0 bases and 0 bases respectively, with 15 bases between them. The CDR3 bases are TGTGCCAGCAGCCAAGAAGGAGGGTGGGACCGCTCCTACAATGAGCAGTTCTTC. As protein: CASSQEGGWDRSYNEQFF.

This clonotype occurred a few times. Here the CDR3 DNA reads TGTGCCAGCGGATCTACAGGGGACACTGAAGCTTTCTTT. The encoded protein is CASGSTGDTEAFF. This chain joins TRBV12-3 or TRBV12-4 and TRBJ1-1, with 7 nucleotides matching TRBD1. V was pared by 8 bases and J by 3 bases, with 6 bases of the junction left unmatched. This CDR3 spans 13 amino acids.

The V gene is TRBV28, the J gene TRBJ1-1, with a tentative D call TRBD1 (5 bases). This CDR3 region has 14 residues. Between the trimmed V and J ends, which lost 6 bases and 0 bases, there was a span of 11 bases. Germline values: CDR1 MDHEN, CDR2 SYDVKM. The CDR3 sequence: CASSLLTVNTEAFF. The CDR3 nucleotides are TGTGCCAGCAGCCTTCTGACAGTGAACACTGAAGCTTTCTTT.

The V call is TRBV7-8, the J call TRBJ1-3; D unclear. The CDR3 sequence is 18 residues long. Trimming cost V 5 bases and J 4 bases, with 24 bases left between them. Germline values: CDR1 SGHVS, CDR2 FQNEAQ. This CDR3 is CASSPKFGSGSDGNTIYF. CDR3 nucleotides: TGTGCCAGCAGCCCGAAGTTCGGTTCCGGGTCAGACGGAAACACCATATATTTT.